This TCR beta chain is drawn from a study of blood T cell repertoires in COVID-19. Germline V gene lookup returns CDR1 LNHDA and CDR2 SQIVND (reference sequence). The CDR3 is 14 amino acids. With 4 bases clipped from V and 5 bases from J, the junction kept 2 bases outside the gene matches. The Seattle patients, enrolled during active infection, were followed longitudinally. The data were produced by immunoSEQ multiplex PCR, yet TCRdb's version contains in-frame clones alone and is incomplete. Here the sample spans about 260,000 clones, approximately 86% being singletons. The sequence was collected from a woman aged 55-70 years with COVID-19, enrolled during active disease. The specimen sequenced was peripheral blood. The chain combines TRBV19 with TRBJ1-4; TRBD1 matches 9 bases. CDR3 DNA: TGTGCCAGTAGTAAGGGACAGGGAAATGAAAAACTGTTTTTT. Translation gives CASSKGQGNEKLFF.